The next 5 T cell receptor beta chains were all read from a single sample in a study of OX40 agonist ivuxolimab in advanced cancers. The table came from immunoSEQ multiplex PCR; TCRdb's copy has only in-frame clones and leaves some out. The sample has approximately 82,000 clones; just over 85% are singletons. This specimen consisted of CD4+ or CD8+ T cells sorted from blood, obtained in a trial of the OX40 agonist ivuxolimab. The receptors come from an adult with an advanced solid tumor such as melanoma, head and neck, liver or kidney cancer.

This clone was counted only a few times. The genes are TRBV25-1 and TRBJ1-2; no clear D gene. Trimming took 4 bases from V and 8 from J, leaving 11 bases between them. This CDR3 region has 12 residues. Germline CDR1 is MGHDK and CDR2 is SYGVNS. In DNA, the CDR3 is TGTGCCAGCAGTGCCGACCTCGGAGGCTACACCTTC. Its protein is CASSADLGGYTF.

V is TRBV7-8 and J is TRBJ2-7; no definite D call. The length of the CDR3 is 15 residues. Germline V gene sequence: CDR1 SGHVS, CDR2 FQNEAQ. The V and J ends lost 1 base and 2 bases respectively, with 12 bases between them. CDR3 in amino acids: CASSLVSAEAYEQYF. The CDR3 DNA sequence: TGTGCCAGCAGCTTAGTTTCGGCGGAAGCCTACGAGCAGTACTTC.

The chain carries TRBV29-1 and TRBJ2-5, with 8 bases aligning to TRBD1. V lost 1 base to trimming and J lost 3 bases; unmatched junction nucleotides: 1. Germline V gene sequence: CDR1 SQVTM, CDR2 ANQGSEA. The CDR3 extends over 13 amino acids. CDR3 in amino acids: CSVEGTGKETQYF. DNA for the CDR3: TGCAGCGTTGAAGGGACAGGGAAAGAGACCCAGTACTTC.

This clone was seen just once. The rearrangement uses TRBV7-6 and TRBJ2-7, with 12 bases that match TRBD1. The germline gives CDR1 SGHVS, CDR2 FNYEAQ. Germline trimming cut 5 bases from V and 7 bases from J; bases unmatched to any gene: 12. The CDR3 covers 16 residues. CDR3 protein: CASSRVGTGGYQEQYF. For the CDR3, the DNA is TGTGCCAGCAGCCGAGTCGGGACAGGGGGCTATCAGGAGCAGTACTTC.

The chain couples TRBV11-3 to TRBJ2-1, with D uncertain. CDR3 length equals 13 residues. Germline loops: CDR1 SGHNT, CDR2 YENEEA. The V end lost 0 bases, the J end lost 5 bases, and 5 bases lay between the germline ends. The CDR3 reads CASSLESDNEQFF. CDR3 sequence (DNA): TGTGCCAGCAGCTTAGAATCTGACAATGAGCAGTTCTTC.